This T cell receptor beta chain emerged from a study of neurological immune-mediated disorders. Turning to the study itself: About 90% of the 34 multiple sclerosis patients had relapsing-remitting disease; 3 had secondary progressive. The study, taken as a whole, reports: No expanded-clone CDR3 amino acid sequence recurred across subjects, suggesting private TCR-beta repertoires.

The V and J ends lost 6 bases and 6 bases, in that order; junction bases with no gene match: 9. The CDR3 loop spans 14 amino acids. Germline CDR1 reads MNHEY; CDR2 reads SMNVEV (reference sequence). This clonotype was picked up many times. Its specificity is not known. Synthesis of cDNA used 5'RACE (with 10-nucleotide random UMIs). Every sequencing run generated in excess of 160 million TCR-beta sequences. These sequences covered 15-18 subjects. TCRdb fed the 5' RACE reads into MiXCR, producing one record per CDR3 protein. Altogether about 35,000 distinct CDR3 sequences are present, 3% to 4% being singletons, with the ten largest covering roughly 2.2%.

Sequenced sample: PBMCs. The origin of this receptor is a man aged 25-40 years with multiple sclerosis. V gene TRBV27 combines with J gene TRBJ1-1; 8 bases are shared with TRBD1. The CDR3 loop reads CASSQARTGPEAFF. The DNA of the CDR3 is TGTGCCAGCAGCCAGGCCCGGACAGGGCCTGAAGCTTTCTTT.